Shown below are 32 T cell receptor beta chains from a single sample sequenced in a study of technical replicates of blood from several donors. Clones were read by immunoSEQ multiplex PCR, and TCRdb kept only the in-frame ones, dropping some. The table shows 70,000 to 95,000 clones, with approximately 97% occurring only once. The sequencing sample was made of T cells isolated from PBMCs. These receptors all come from a human donor in good health.

J is TRBJ2-5 and V is TRBV7-2; D not certain. Germline loops: CDR1 SGHTA, CDR2 FQGNSA. The CDR3 runs to 11 residues. V was trimmed by 8 bases and J by 5 bases, leaving 9 bases between them. The CDR3 region is CASRNGETQYF. The CDR3 DNA reads as TGTGCCAGCCGGAACGGGGAGACCCAGTACTTC.

This clone was observed a few times. The J gene is TRBJ1-1, the V gene TRBV12-5; maybe TRBD1 (5 bases). V lost 7 bases and J lost 4, with 10 bases in between. Germline-derived CDR1 and CDR2 are LGHNT and FRNRAP. This CDR3 contains 12 residues. The CDR3 protein is CASALGGTEAFF. For the CDR3, the DNA is TGTGCTAGTGCTCTCGGGGGCACTGAAGCTTTCTTT.

J is TRBJ2-7 and V is TRBV30, with 9 bases identical to TRBD2. This CDR3 is 18 amino acids long. The germline CDR1 and CDR2 sequences are GTSNPN and SVGIG (reference sequence). V dropped 0 bases and J dropped 0; count of bases not matched to a gene: 12. DNA of the CDR3: TGTGCCTGGAGTGTACAAGGGCTAGCGGGACTAAGCTCCTACGAGCAGTACTTC. It specifies CAWSVQGLAGLSSYEQYF.

The chain is built from TRBV18 and TRBJ2-7; D perhaps matches TRBD1 (6 bases). The germline V gene has CDR1 KGHSH and CDR2 LQKENI. Trimming pared 3 bases from V and 4 bases from J, leaving 10 bases between. The CDR3 runs to 13 residues. CDR3 DNA: TGTGCCAGCTCACCTCGGACAGCTTACGAGCAGTACTTC. Amino acids: CASSPRTAYEQYF. The full variable domain, its missing parts supplied by reference TRBV18 and TRBJ2-7, is NAGVMQNPRHLVRRRGQEARLRCSPMKGHSHVYWYRQLPEEGLKFMVYLQKENIIDESGMPKERFSAEFPKEGPSILRIQQVVRGDSAAYFCASSPRTAYEQYFGPGTRLTVT.

This chain links TRBV7-6 with TRBJ2-1; D gene ambiguous. Germline CDR1 SGHVS, CDR2 FNYEAQ. The V and J ends lost 7 bases and 5 bases respectively, with 6 bases between them. CDR3 length: 11 amino acids. CDR3 in amino acids: CASTGHNEQFF. The CDR3 nucleotides read TGTGCCAGCACTGGCCACAATGAGCAGTTCTTC.

The rearrangement links TRBV5-6 to TRBJ1-2; the match to TRBD1 covers 9 bases. Trimming cost V 5 bases and J 6 bases; bases outside gene matches: 2. The length of the CDR3 is 12 residues. Germline CDR1 is SGHDT and CDR2 is YYEEEE. The CDR3 sequence is CASRGTGNGYTF. The CDR3 DNA sequence: TGTGCCAGCAGGGGGACAGGGAATGGCTACACCTTC.

This rearrangement joins TRBV5-1 to TRBJ2-3, with 9 bases aligning to TRBD2. The CDR3 contains 16 residues. V lost 7 bases and J lost 4; bases outside the gene matches: 13. The germline V gene encodes CDR1 SGHRS and CDR2 YFSETQ. The CDR3: CASYRTSGSVSDTQYF. The CDR3 bases are TGCGCCAGCTACCGTACTAGCGGGTCGGTTTCAGATACGCAGTATTTT.

The V gene is TRBV7-6, the J gene TRBJ2-6; D is perhaps TRBD2 (6 bases). V lost 2 bases to trimming and J lost 1 base, with 9 bases between them. Germline V CDR1 and CDR2: SGHVS, FNYEAQ. The CDR3 covers 16 residues. The CDR3, as DNA: TGTGCCAGCAGCTTACCTGCGGGGTCTGGGGCCAACGTCCTGACTTTC. Translated, it gives CASSLPAGSGANVLTF. The whole variable domain, remainder taken from reference TRBV7-6 and TRBJ2-6, is GAGVSQSPRYKVTKRGQDVALRCDPISGHVSLYWYRQALGQGPEFLTYFNYEAQQDKSGLPNDRFSAERPEGSISTLTIQRTEQRDSAMYRCASSLPAGSGANVLTFGAGSRLTVL.

The gene calls are TRBV5-6 and TRBJ1-2; D possibly corresponds to TRBD1 (6 bases). The V end lost 5 bases, the J end lost 2 bases, and 16 bases lay between the germline ends. Germline assignment: CDR1 SGHDT and CDR2 YYEEEE. The CDR3 length is 15 residues. The CDR3, as DNA: TGTGCCAGCAGTACCGGCCGACAGGACAACTATGGCTACACCTTC. Translating gives CASSTGRQDNYGYTF.

This chain links TRBV29-1 with TRBJ2-1; 10 nucleotides line up with TRBD2. With 4 bases clipped from V and 8 bases from J, the junction kept 2 bases outside the gene matches. The CDR3 is 12 amino acids. CDR1 and CDR2 (germline): SQVTM, ANQGSEA. In nucleotides, the CDR3 is TGCAGCGTTGTACTAGCGGGATATGAGCAGTTCTTC. Its translation is CSVVLAGYEQFF.

The rearrangement links TRBV27 to TRBJ2-3; TRBD2 agrees at 10 bases. The CDR3 spans 15 residues. The germline gives CDR1 MNHEY, CDR2 SMNVEV (reference sequence). The junction had 9 bases not matched to a gene; V was cut back by 2 bases and J by 10 bases. The CDR3 DNA follows: TGTGCCAGCAGTTTAGGGGCTAGCGGGAGATCCGCGCAGTATTTT. Translated: CASSLGASGRSAQYF.

V gene TRBV29-1 combines with J gene TRBJ1-5; no clear D. Germline V CDR1 and CDR2: SQVTM, ANQGSEA. The CDR3 runs to 13 residues. Trimming took off 4 bases at V and 2 bases at J, with 9 bases between the two ends. The DNA for the CDR3 is TGCAGCGTTGGGCAGGAACGCAATCAGCCCCAGCATTTT. Residues: CSVGQERNQPQHF.

V gene TRBV6-5 combines with J gene TRBJ2-5; 8 nucleotides line up with TRBD1. Germline V gene lookup returns CDR1 MNHEY and CDR2 SVGAGI. The trim removed 4 bases at V and 3 bases at J, leaving 4 bases unmatched. This CDR3 has 14 residues. CDR3 residues: CASSLSGGKETQYF. DNA for the CDR3: TGTGCCAGCAGTTTATCAGGGGGCAAAGAGACCCAGTACTTC.

The rearrangement joins TRBV20-1 to TRBJ1-1, with D unclear. This CDR3 has 9 amino acids. From germline, CDR1 is DFQATT and CDR2 SNEGSKA (reference sequence). V was cut by 8 bases and J by 7 bases, with 8 bases left in between. The CDR3 bases are TGCAGTACACGACATGAAGCTTTCTTT. This codes for CSTRHEAFF.

The V call is TRBV5-1, the J call TRBJ2-1, with TRBD2 matching over 12 bases. The V gene's germline CDR1 is SGHRS and CDR2 YFSETQ. V shed 3 bases and J 15 bases; nucleotides not matched to a gene: 10. The CDR3 is 14 amino acids. CDR3 amino acids: CASSSQLAGGLGFF. In nucleotides, the CDR3 is TGCGCCAGCAGCTCGCAACTAGCGGGAGGATTGGGGTTCTTC.

The chain joins TRBV1 to TRBJ1-2; TRBD1 is the table's D call, not checked against the DNA. TRBV1 is a documented pseudogene. CDR3 length: 13 amino acids. CDR3 protein: CTIGTGKYYGYTF. In nucleotides, the CDR3 is TGCACCATCGGGACAGGGAAATACTATGGCTACACCTTC.

The rearrangement links TRBV9 to TRBJ2-7; D is uncertain. Trimming took 0 bases from V and 2 from J, leaving 12 bases between them. This CDR3 has 15 amino acids. CDR1 and CDR2 (germline): SGDLS, YYNGEE. This CDR3 reads CASSVGPGSPYEQYF. The DNA of the CDR3 is TGTGCCAGCAGCGTAGGTCCGGGTTCCCCCTACGAGCAGTACTTC.

The chain couples TRBV5-4 to TRBJ1-1; tentative D call: TRBD1 (5 bases). The CDR3 runs to 14 residues. V was pared by 0 bases and J by 4 bases, with 10 bases between. CDR1 and CDR2 (germline): SGHNT, YYREEE (reference sequence). CDR3 residues: CASSLEGLLTEAFF. CDR3 coding DNA: TGTGCCAGCAGCTTGGAGGGGTTACTCACTGAAGCTTTCTTT. Complete variable domain (other parts from reference TRBV5-4 and TRBJ1-1): ETGVTQSPTHLIKTRGQQVTLRCSSQSGHNTVSWYQQALGQGPQFIFQYYREEENGRGNFPPRFSGLQFPNYSSELNVNALELDDSALYLCASSLEGLLTEAFFGQGTRLTVV.

This clone has only one observation. The gene calls are TRBV7-2 and TRBJ2-7, with TRBD2 matching over 9 bases. The germline V gene encodes CDR1 SGHTA and CDR2 FQGNSA. The CDR3 consists of 14 residues. J lost 0 bases, V lost 8 bases, and 5 bases had no gene match. This CDR3 is CASLRTSASYEQYF. For the CDR3, the DNA is TGTGCCAGCCTTCGGACTAGCGCCTCCTACGAGCAGTACTTC.

The chain joins TRBV5-6 to TRBJ2-3; no definite D call. The germline CDR1 and CDR2 sequences are SGHDT and YYEEEE. With 7 bases removed from V and 6 bases from J, the gap between germline ends came to 12 bases. The CDR3 has 12 amino acids. CDR3 region: CASLGSSDTQYF. The CDR3 nucleotides are TGTGCCAGCCTCGGGTCCTCCGATACGCAGTATTTT.

The CDR3 loop is CASSPNRGQAYEQYF. The DNA for the CDR3 is TGTGCCAGCAGCCCAAACAGGGGGCAGGCCTACGAGCAGTACTTC. This sequence joins TRBV5-6 and TRBJ2-7, with 9 bases aligning to TRBD1. Looked up from germline, CDR1 is SGHDT and CDR2 is YYEEEE. The V gene end was trimmed by 4 bases and the J gene end by 2 bases; junction bases not matched to a gene: 7. The CDR3 is 15 residues long.

The chain uses TRBV27 and TRBJ2-7; D is possibly TRBD2 (6 bases). V shed 4 bases and J shed 5 bases, with 15 bases lying between them. The CDR3 has 14 amino acids. The germline V gene has CDR1 MNHEY and CDR2 SMNVEV (reference sequence). CDR3 protein: CASSWAEGFNEQYF. The CDR3 DNA reads as TGTGCCAGCAGTTGGGCGGAGGGCTTCAACGAGCAGTACTTC.

As for this clone: At one end, the junction sequence differs from germline, possibly due to a read error. The V call is TRBV7-7, the J call TRBJ2-5; 7 bases match TRBD2. In germline, CDR1 is SSHAT, CDR2 FNYEAQ (reference sequence). CDR3 length equals 14 residues. The CDR3 loop is CASSSLAAQETQYF. DNA of the CDR3: TGTGCTAGCAGCTCTCTAGCGGCCCAAGAGACCCAGTACTTC.

The chain uses TRBV7-2 and TRBJ2-7; 7 nucleotides line up with TRBD2. CDR3 length: 14 residues. The junction had 2 bases not matched to a gene; V was cut back by 3 bases and J by 0 bases. Germline V gene lookup returns CDR1 SGHTA and CDR2 FQGNSA. CDR3 in amino acids: CASSFSGASYEQYF. DNA for the CDR3: TGTGCCAGCAGCTTCAGCGGGGCCTCCTACGAGCAGTACTTC.

The CDR3 nucleotides are TGTGCCAGCAGCCAGGCCCAGAACTATGGCTACACCTTC. It is translated as CASSQAQNYGYTF. The chain uses TRBV4-2 and TRBJ1-2, with D unclear. Germline values: CDR1 LGHNA, CDR2 YNFKEQ. The CDR3 contains 13 residues. Trimming cost V 3 bases and J 2 bases, with 7 bases left between them.

This rearrangement joins TRBV7-9 to TRBJ2-3; TRBD1 agrees at 7 bases. Germline CDR1 SEHNR, CDR2 FQNEAQ (reference sequence). The CDR3 has 15 amino acids. J was trimmed by 3 bases and V by 3 bases; bases with no gene match: 6. The CDR3 sequence is CASSFMRGRTDTQYF. The CDR3 DNA reads as TGTGCCAGCAGCTTCATGAGGGGGCGAACAGATACGCAGTATTTT.

This clone was seen once. The chain links TRBV28 to TRBJ2-7, with TRBD2 identical over 14 bases. The V gene's germline CDR1 is MDHEN and CDR2 SYDVKM. The CDR3 sequence is 19 residues long. Trimming took 4 bases from V and 0 from J; bases not matched to a gene: 11. CDR3 residues: CASSWSGTSGGSSSYEQYF. Written as DNA, the CDR3 is TGTGCCAGCAGTTGGTCCGGGACTAGCGGGGGATCCAGCTCCTACGAGCAGTACTTC.

The chain is built from TRBV4-1 and TRBJ1-2; tentatively, D is TRBD1 (5 bases). The germline V and J ends were trimmed by 0 bases and 0 bases, with 8 bases remaining between them. CDR1 is MGHRA, CDR2 YSYEKL, per germline. The CDR3 is 15 residues long. The CDR3 loop is CASSQEAGTNYGYTF. The CDR3, as DNA: TGCGCCAGCAGCCAAGAGGCAGGGACTAACTATGGCTACACCTTC.

The rearrangement links TRBV6-6 to TRBJ1-1, with a tentative D call TRBD1 (5 bases). CDR1 and CDR2 (germline): MNHNY, SVGAGI (reference sequence). This CDR3 comprises 14 residues. Trimming took off 5 bases at V and 4 bases at J, with 14 bases between the two ends. CDR3 nucleotides: TGTGCCAGCAGTCGCCAAGGGGTTAGCACTGAAGCTTTCTTT. It translates to CASSRQGVSTEAFF.

The chain couples TRBV18 to TRBJ1-1; D perhaps matches TRBD1 (5 bases). Germline V gives CDR1 KGHSH, CDR2 LQKENI. Trimming removed 6 bases from V and 3 bases from J, with 17 bases in between. This CDR3 region has 15 residues. CDR3 amino acids: CASSPGREVDTEAFF. The CDR3 coding sequence is TGTGCCAGCTCGCCAGGGCGGGAAGTAGACACTGAAGCTTTCTTT.

The chain is built from TRBV4-2 and TRBJ2-5; possibly TRBD2 for D (5 bases). V lost 1 base and J lost 6, with 12 bases in between. The CDR3 sequence is 14 residues long. CDR1 is LGHNA and CDR2 is YNFKEQ in the germline V gene. The CDR3 sequence is CASSQAMSSQTQYF. The CDR3 DNA follows: TGTGCCAGCAGCCAAGCTATGTCTAGCCAGACCCAGTACTTC.

This sequence joins TRBV25-1 and TRBJ2-3; 9 bases fit TRBD1. CDR3 length: 15 amino acids. V was clipped by 4 bases and J by 3 bases; unmatched bases: 5. The germline V gene encodes CDR1 MGHDK and CDR2 SYGVNS. CDR3 sequence (DNA): TGTGCCAGCAGTGGACAGGGGGGTAAAACAGATACGCAGTATTTT. It is translated as CASSGQGGKTDTQYF.